A single count supports the clone carrying this T cell receptor (beta chain). Sequenced by immunoSEQ multiplex PCR; TCRdb stores in-frame clones only, minus some. The top ten clones hold about a sixth of a sample with fewer than 250,000 clones, more than 75% of them seen once. Everyone who took part was roughly 18 to 89 years old, and they came from roughly 25 US areas. Trimming cost V 7 bases and J 8 bases, with 17 bases left between them. The CDR3 has 13 residues. This sample stems from a study of blood T cell repertoires in COVID-19. The V gene is TRBV12-3 or TRBV12-4, the J gene TRBJ1-2; D possibly corresponds to TRBD1 (6 bases). The receptor's source is a woman between 45 and 60 years old with acute COVID-19. Source material: PBMCs or T cells enriched from blood (not recorded which). CDR3 coding DNA: TGTGCCAGCACCTCCGACAGGTTCGGAGGCTACACCTTC. Protein product: CASTSDRFGGYTF.